These T cell receptor beta chains were read from a single sample in a study of T cells in Graves' hyperthyroidism and ophthalmopathy. MiXCR was run by TCRdb on the multiplex PCR reads, yielding one entry per CDR3 protein. The sample consists of some 580,000 distinct CDR3 sequences, 16% of them appearing once. The sample consisted of blood. The receptor source for this set is a woman in her forties with Graves' ophthalmopathy. Each CDR3 is given with its conserved first and last residue. The order of the fields is V gene, D gene, J gene, CDR3 length, clone size, CDR3 DNA, CDR3 protein. A D gene is named only where the DNA matches it firmly. Clone size is given for some rows only: seen once, a few or many times, or a class if the clone is expanded.

TRBV7-8	TRBD2	TRBJ2-1	15	many	TGTGCCAGCAGCTTTTACGGGAGGGCCGCTGATGAGCAGTTCTTC	CASSFYGRAADEQFF
TRBV7-9	.	TRBJ1-1	16	.	TGTGCCAGCAGCCCGAGGATCGGGGTCATGAACACTGAAGCTTTCTTT	CASSPRIGVMNTEAFF
TRBV18	TRBD1	TRBJ1-1	16	.	TGTGCCAGCTCACCCGGACAGGGGCGGGTGAACACTGAAGCTTTCTTT	CASSPGQGRVNTEAFF
TRBV19	TRBD1	TRBJ1-5	15	few	TGTGCCAGTAGTATCGACAGGGGAATTGATCAGCCCCAGCATTTT	CASSIDRGIDQPQHF
TRBV2	TRBD1	TRBJ2-7	14	.	TGTGCCAGCAGTCGGGACAGGGGTTCGGACGAGCAGTACTTC	CASSRDRGSDEQYF
TRBV2	.	TRBJ1-5	14	many	TGTGCCAGCGTGGGAGGGAGTATTGATCAGCCCCAGCATTTT	CASVGGSIDQPQHF
TRBV19	.	TRBJ2-7	14	.	TGTGCCAGTAGCGGGACTGTCAACTCCTACGAGCAGTACTTC	CASSGTVNSYEQYF
TRBV12-3/TRBV12-4	.	TRBJ2-5	15	.	TGTGCCAGCAGTTTGGGTGCGGTCCCCCAAGAGACCCAGTACTTC	CASSLGAVPQETQYF
TRBV20-1	TRBD2	TRBJ2-1	15	many	TGCAGTGCGCACCCGAGCGGGAGGTCCTACAATGAGCAGTTCTTC	CSAHPSGRSYNEQFF
TRBV28	.	TRBJ2-1	16	many	TGTGCCAGCAGTTTACTCGTCACCGCTGGATACAATGAGCAGTTCTTC	CASSLLVTAGYNEQFF
TRBV12-3/TRBV12-4	.	TRBJ1-2	12	.	TGTGCCAGCAGTTATGGGCTCGATGGCTACACCTTC	CASSYGLDGYTF
TRBV7-7	TRBD2	TRBJ2-3	12	many	TGTGCTAGCAGCGCAACCGGGACTATTCAGTATTTT	CASSATGTIQYF
TRBV12-3/TRBV12-4	TRBD2	TRBJ2-2	16	few	TGTGCCAGCAGGATTAGCGGGAGTGGGAACACCGGGGAGCTGTCTTTT	CASRISGSGNTGELSF
TRBV24-1	.	TRBJ2-5	13	few	TGTGCCACCAGTGACCCCGGGGTGGTGACCCAGTACTTC	CATSDPGVVTQYF
TRBV19	TRBD2	TRBJ2-2	15	.	TGTGCCAGTAGCTACCTAGCGGGGTACACCGGGGAGCTGTTTTTT	CASSYLAGYTGELFF
TRBV11-2	TRBD2	TRBJ2-7	14	.	TGTGCCAGCAGCCGGACTAGCGGGGGGATAGAGCAGTACTTC	CASSRTSGGIEQYF
TRBV7-8	.	TRBJ2-1	15	few	TGTGCCAGCAGCTTAATCACAGCGTTATACAATGAGCAGTTCTTC	CASSLITALYNEQFF
TRBV6-1	.	TRBJ1-3	17	many	TGTGCCAGCAGGACCCTGGGACAAGGAGGCTCTGGAAACACCATATATTTT	CASRTLGQGGSGNTIYF
TRBV10-3	TRBD2	TRBJ2-7	13	few	TGTGCCATCAGTGAACGGGAGGGCCGGGAGCAGTACTTC	CAISEREGREQYF
TRBV19	.	TRBJ1-2	14	.	TGTGCCAGTAGTCCGACCTGGGGATCAATTGGCTACACCTTC	CASSPTWGSIGYTF
TRBV20-1	.	TRBJ1-1	11	many	TGCAGTGCTAGAGTGGCCCCTGAAGCTTTCTTT	CSARVAPEAFF
TRBV9	TRBD2	TRBJ2-1	16	many	TGTGCCAGCAGCGTCCAACCGGGACTAGCCTACAATGAGCAGTTCTTC	CASSVQPGLAYNEQFF
TRBV3-1	.	TRBJ2-3	15	many	TGTGCCAGCAGCCACGACCCGAAAAGCACAGATACGCAGTATTTT	CASSHDPKSTDTQYF
TRBV12-3/TRBV12-4	.	TRBJ1-2	15	few	TGTGCCAGCAGTCTTGCCCGGGGGCAACGCCGTGGCTACACCTTC	CASSLARGQRRGYTF
TRBV3-1	.	TRBJ1-1	12	many	TGTGCCAGCAGCCAATGGGGGACTGAAGCTTTCTTT	CASSQWGTEAFF
TRBV11-1	.	TRBJ2-2	14	many	TGTGCCAGCAAACTCTGGACAACCACCGGGGAGCTGTTTTTT	CASKLWTTTGELFF
TRBV20-1	.	TRBJ1-5	18	many	TGCAGTGCTAGCCCCCCGGGACGGCTCTATGGGGGCAATCAGCCCCAGCATTTT	CSASPPGRLYGGNQPQHF
TRBV7-9	.	TRBJ2-5	13	many	TGTGCCAGCAGCGACCTAGGTGGCGAGACCCAGTACTTC	CASSDLGGETQYF
TRBV2	.	TRBJ2-3	15	.	TGTGCCAGCAGTGATCAGGGGACTGGCACAGATACGCGGTATTTT	CASSDQGTGTDTRYF
TRBV10-2	TRBD1	TRBJ2-3	13	.	TGCGCCAGCAGTGTTAGCAGGGGGGATACGCAGTATTTT	CASSVSRGDTQYF
TRBV5-1	TRBD1	TRBJ2-2	15	.	TGCGCCAGCCGGACCGGGACAGACATTGGCGGGGAGCTGTTTTTT	CASRTGTDIGGELFF
TRBV12-3/TRBV12-4	TRBD2	TRBJ2-3	14	many	TGTGCCAGCAGGAGTAGCGGGGGGGCAAATACGCAGTATTTT	CASRSSGGANTQYF
TRBV10-3	.	TRBJ1-5	17	few	TGTGCCATCAGTGAGAGTCTTAGAGGCGATAGCAATCAGCCCCAGCATTTT	CAISESLRGDSNQPQHF
TRBV28	TRBD2	TRBJ2-5	12	many	TGTGCCAGCGGGAGGGCCCCAGAGACCCAGTACTTC	CASGRAPETQYF
TRBV27	TRBD1	TRBJ2-1	15	.	TGTGCCAGCAGTTTAAACAGGGGAGCCTACAATGAGCAGTTCTTC	CASSLNRGAYNEQFF
TRBV6-6	TRBD1	TRBJ1-1	13	many	TGTGCCAGCAGTTACGACAGGGTCGCTGAAGCTTTCTTT	CASSYDRVAEAFF
TRBV30	TRBD1	TRBJ1-1	14	many	TGTGCCTGCGGACAGGGCTTAATGAACACTGAAGCTTTCTTT	CACGQGLMNTEAFF
TRBV6-2/TRBV6-3	.	TRBJ1-5	17	.	TGTGCCAGCAGTTACGGAGGAGGAGGAGCCCCTTATCAGCCCCAGCATTTT	CASSYGGGGAPYQPQHF
TRBV6-1	TRBD2	TRBJ2-6	19	.	TGTGCCAGCAGTGAATTCTTTGGATCGGGAGGTACTGGGGCCAACGTCCTGACTTTC	CASSEFFGSGGTGANVLTF
TRBV20-1	TRBD1	TRBJ2-7	14	.	TGCAGTGCTAGATTCCGACAGGGGCCCTACGAGCAGTACTTC	CSARFRQGPYEQYF
TRBV20-1	TRBD1	TRBJ1-1	13	many	TGCAGTGCTAGACGGCAGGGGGGAACTGAAGCTTTCTTT	CSARRQGGTEAFF
TRBV30	.	TRBJ2-3	15	many	TGTGCCTGCACAAGTAAGAACCGGTGGACAGATACGCAGTATTTT	CACTSKNRWTDTQYF
TRBV19	.	TRBJ1-4	14	few	TGTGCCAGCTCCGTAGGGTCCGGTAATGAAAAACTGTTTTTT	CASSVGSGNEKLFF
TRBV18	.	TRBJ1-1	14	once	TGTGCCAGCTCACCAAGGGTGTCGGACACTGAAGCTTTCTTT	CASSPRVSDTEAFF
TRBV5-1	.	TRBJ2-5	16	.	TGCGCCAGCAGTCAGACTCCTCAAGGGGGCCAAGAGACCCAGTACTTC	CASSQTPQGGQETQYF
TRBV7-9	TRBD2	TRBJ2-2	16	many	TGTGCCAGCAGCTTTTTAGCGGGAGTGGTGACCGGGGAGCTGTTTTTT	CASSFLAGVVTGELFF
TRBV7-3	.	TRBJ2-5	14	few	TGTGCCAGCAGCTCCCCAGGCGGGTGGGAGACCCAGTACTTC	CASSSPGGWETQYF
TRBV5-1	.	TRBJ1-4	14	.	TGCGCCAGCAGTTCGTCGGGCGGGTATGAAAAACTGTTTTTT	CASSSSGGYEKLFF
TRBV28	.	TRBJ2-6	14	.	TGTGCCAGCAGTAAGTTCTCTGGGGCCAACGTCCTGACTTTC	CASSKFSGANVLTF
TRBV19	.	TRBJ2-4	14	once	TGTGCCAGTAGTGAATGGAGAGCCAAAAACATTCAGTACTTC	CASSEWRAKNIQYF
TRBV7-6	.	TRBJ1-1	14	.	TGTGCCAGCAGCTTAGGTGCAGGGAGGCCTGAAGCTTTCTTT	CASSLGAGRPEAFF